This TCR beta chain was captured in a study of shared clonotypes between healthy human individuals. For the study at large: Each donor's CD4 naive and CD4 memory cells filled three plates apiece, CD8 naive two, and CD8 memory one.

Study-wide points: Enrolling few donors narrowed the genetic and exposure-history diversity that was represented.

The DNA input per sorted-subset replicate PCR was 200 to 250 ng, corresponding to roughly 31,000 T cell genomes. Clones were sequenced by immunoSEQ multiplex PCR, and TCRdb holds only the in-frame ones, with some missing. The sample holds about 1.1 million clones, about 84% seen once. Germline V gene data show CDR1 as SGHTA and CDR2 as FQGNSA. Trimming removed 2 bases at V and 2 bases at J, with 22 bases between. The CDR3 loop spans 18 amino acids. Note on this clone: Its target is unknown.

The origin of this receptor is a young man in good health. Some clones in this sample may be carry-over from other donors' samples. The sequenced sample consisted of memory CD4+ T cells from PBMCs. Specified subset: CD45RA-negative fraction. V is TRBV7-2 and J is TRBJ2-7, with a possible D match to TRBD1 (5 bases). This chain's CDR3 is CASSLREGALPFTYEQYF. The CDR3 coding sequence is TGTGCCAGCAGCTTAAGGGAAGGGGCACTCCCTTTCACCTACGAGCAGTACTTC.